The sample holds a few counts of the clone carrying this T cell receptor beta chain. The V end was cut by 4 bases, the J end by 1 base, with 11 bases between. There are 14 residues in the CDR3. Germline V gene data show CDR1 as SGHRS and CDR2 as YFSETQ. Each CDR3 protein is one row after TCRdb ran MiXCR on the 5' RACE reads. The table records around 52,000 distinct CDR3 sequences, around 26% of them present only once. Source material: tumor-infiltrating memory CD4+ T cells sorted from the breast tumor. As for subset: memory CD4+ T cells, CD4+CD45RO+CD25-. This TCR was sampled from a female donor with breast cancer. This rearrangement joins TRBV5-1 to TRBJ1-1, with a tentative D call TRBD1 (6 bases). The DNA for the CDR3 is TGCGCCAGCAGCACTCTGACAGGGAACACTGAAGCTTTCTTT. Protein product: CASSTLTGNTEAFF.